The 21 T cell receptor beta chains below were found in one sample sequenced in a study of Ad26.COV2.S vaccination and SARS-CoV-2 variants. Here immunoSEQ multiplex PCR was the method, and the copy in TCRdb shows in-frame clones only, minus some. The sample comprises 350,000 to 400,000 clones, about nine tenths of which are singletons, and approximately 1.9% rests with the top ten. This sample's treatment: roughly 20 received Ad26.COV2.S at low or high dose, single or two shots; about 5 received placebo; per-sample allocation not given. Repertoires come from day 63 after the first vaccine or placebo injection. The sample in question was peripheral blood, obtained in a trial of Ad26.COV2.S vaccine versus placebo. The receptors derive from a person aged 18 to 65 who received the Ad26.COV2.S COVID-19 vaccine or a placebo.

The gene calls are TRBV9 and TRBJ2-7; no clear D. The V end was cut by 0 bases, the J end by 3 bases, with 13 bases between. The CDR3 is 15 residues long. CDR1 and CDR2 from the germline V gene are SGDLS and YYNGEE. The CDR3 here is CASSVGPSESYEQYF. CDR3 sequence (DNA): TGTGCCAGCAGCGTAGGGCCCAGCGAGAGCTACGAGCAGTACTTC.

The genes are TRBV5-4 and TRBJ1-6; 8 positions match TRBD1. Trimming removed 4 bases from V and 9 bases from J; junction bases left unmatched: 15. This CDR3 is built from 17 residues. Germline V CDR1 and CDR2: SGHNT, YYREEE (reference sequence). The CDR3 reads CASSLTQGQGVGSPLHF. The CDR3 bases are TGTGCCAGCAGCCTAACCCAAGGACAGGGCGTAGGTTCACCCCTCCACTTT.

This rearrangement joins TRBV4-1 to TRBJ2-5; weak D call: TRBD2 (5 bases). Germline V gene data show CDR1 as MGHRA and CDR2 as YSYEKL. The CDR3 consists of 13 residues. Trimming pared 1 base from V and 5 bases from J, leaving 8 bases between. The DNA for the CDR3 is TGCGCCAGCAGCCAAGTTTCGGGGGAGACCCAGTACTTC. Amino acids: CASSQVSGETQYF.

The genes are TRBV7-2 and TRBJ2-3, with D maybe TRBD2 (7 bases). This CDR3 is built from 14 residues. Germline assignment: CDR1 SGHTA and CDR2 FQGNSA. Trimming stripped 1 base from V and 4 bases from J, with 9 bases between. The CDR3 region has the DNA TGTGCCAGCAGCTTAGTAGGGGGGGCAGATACGCAGTATTTT. This encodes CASSLVGGADTQYF.

This rearrangement joins TRBV28 to TRBJ2-7; D gene unclear. Germline values: CDR1 MDHEN, CDR2 SYDVKM. V was pared by 5 bases and J by 3 bases, with 5 bases between. The CDR3 covers 11 residues. The DNA for the CDR3 is TGTGCCAGCAGTACTAACTACGAGCAGTACTTC. Protein: CASSTNYEQYF.

This clone was seen only once. The chain carries TRBV9 and TRBJ2-1; D gene ambiguous. CDR3 length: 17 residues. Looked up from germline, CDR1 is SGDLS and CDR2 is YYNGEE. Between the trimmed V and J ends, which lost 1 base and 0 bases, there was a span of 14 bases. CDR3 region: CASSVNSATSSYNEQFF. The DNA for the CDR3 is TGTGCCAGCAGCGTAAATTCGGCGACGAGCTCCTACAATGAGCAGTTCTTC.

The chain has TRBV5-4 and TRBJ2-3; D is unresolved. Germline-derived CDR1 and CDR2 are SGHNT and YYREEE (reference sequence). The CDR3 is 14 residues long. The V gene lost 4 bases and the J gene lost 1 base, with 10 bases spanning the gap. As DNA, the CDR3 is TGTGCCAGCAGCAACGGACCAGGCACAGATACGCAGTATTTT. This encodes CASSNGPGTDTQYF.

The gene calls are TRBV10-3 and TRBJ1-3; D gene ambiguous. V was pared by 6 bases and J by 0 bases, with 12 bases between. Germline V gene lookup returns CDR1 ENHRY and CDR2 SYGVKD. The CDR3 is 15 residues long. CDR3: CAIRSGDFSGNTIYF. The CDR3 nucleotides are TGTGCCATCAGGTCGGGAGACTTCTCTGGAAACACCATATATTTT.

V gene TRBV7-2 combines with J gene TRBJ2-1; D is ambiguous. The CDR3 extends over 11 amino acids. V dropped 4 bases and J dropped 6 bases, with 4 bases sitting between them. Germline V gene lookup returns CDR1 SGHTA and CDR2 FQGNSA. The CDR3 DNA reads as TGTGCCAGCAGCTATCTCAATGAGCAGTTCTTC. Protein: CASSYLNEQFF.

The rearrangement joins TRBV2 to TRBJ2-5; D is unresolved. Deletions cut 6 bases from V and 0 bases from J, with 11 bases between. The germline CDR1 and CDR2 sequences are SNHLY and FYNNEI. CDR3 length equals 14 residues. The CDR3 loop reads CASSPEKYQETQYF. The CDR3 DNA sequence: TGTGCCAGCAGCCCGGAAAAGTACCAAGAGACCCAGTACTTC. The full variable domain, completed using reference TRBV2 and TRBJ2-5, is EPEVTQTPSHQVTQMGQEVILRCVPISNHLYFYWYRQILGQKVEFLVSFYNNEISEKSEIFDDQFSVERPDGSNFTLKIRSTKLEDSAMYFCASSPEKYQETQYFGPGTRLLVL.

Details on this clone: Other nucleotide sequences from this sample produce the same CDR3. The rearrangement links TRBV2 to TRBJ1-4; TRBD1 might be the D (5 bases). The length of the CDR3 is 15 residues. Germline CDR1 reads SNHLY; CDR2 reads FYNNEI. V was pared by 1 base and J by 7 bases, with 13 bases between. The CDR3 nucleotides read TGTGCCAGCAGTGAAGTGGGGAGGGGCGGTGAAAAACTGTTTTTT. This gives the protein CASSEVGRGGEKLFF.

The rearrangement links TRBV4-1 to TRBJ2-7; weak D call: TRBD1 (6 bases). Germline values: CDR1 MGHRA, CDR2 YSYEKL. The CDR3 contains 16 residues. With 4 bases removed from V and 3 bases from J, the gap between germline ends came to 19 bases. The CDR3 coding sequence is TGCGCCAGCAGCCCCTCCCGGGGACAAGGCGGCTACGAGCAGTACTTC. It translates to CASSPSRGQGGYEQYF.

This sequence joins TRBV5-1 and TRBJ2-3; 7 bases fit TRBD2. The CDR3 spans 15 residues. V lost 2 bases to trimming and J lost 2 bases; unmatched junction nucleotides: 5. CDR1 is SGHRS and CDR2 is YFSETQ in the germline V gene. The CDR3 region has the DNA TGCGCCAGCAGCTTAGGGAGGGGAATCACAGATACGCAGTATTTT. Amino acid sequence: CASSLGRGITDTQYF.

This rearrangement joins TRBV10-3 to TRBJ2-3; D unclear. The CDR3 covers 13 residues. Trimming stripped 10 bases from V and 3 bases from J, with 14 bases between. Germline CDR1 and CDR2: ENHRY and SYGVKD. The CDR3 bases are TGTGCCACGTGGGCCTTAGCAACAGATACGCAGTATTTT. Translated, it gives CATWALATDTQYF.

The gene calls are TRBV5-1 and TRBJ1-5; a weak D match, TRBD1 (5 bases). Germline-derived CDR1 and CDR2 are SGHRS and YFSETQ. This CDR3 is 15 amino acids long. The V and J ends lost 4 bases and 1 base respectively, with 12 bases between them. The CDR3, as DNA: TGCGCCAGCAGCCGCGACAGCCGGAGCAATCAGCCCCAGCATTTT. Translated, it gives CASSRDSRSNQPQHF.

The J gene is TRBJ2-2, the V gene TRBV12-3 or TRBV12-4, with D possibly being TRBD2 (5 bases). Trimming cost V 7 bases and J 6 bases, with 12 bases left between them. The length of the CDR3 is 13 residues. CDR3 coding DNA: TGTGCCAGCAAATTATGGGAGTCCGGGGAGCTGTTTTTT. It is translated as CASKLWESGELFF.

The V and J genes are TRBV30 and TRBJ1-2, with a possible D match to TRBD1 (5 bases). CDR3 length: 16 residues. Germline CDR1 GTSNPN, CDR2 SVGIG (reference sequence). Trimming stripped 6 bases from V and 6 bases from J, with 26 bases between. CDR3 coding DNA: TGTGCCTGCCGGTGGGGAGGGTGGGACGGTGGGGATGGCTACACCTTC. Translated, it gives CACRWGGWDGGDGYTF.

This chain links TRBV7-9 with TRBJ2-7; D is ambiguous. The CDR3 is made up of 12 amino acids. V shed 1 base and J shed 7 bases, with 8 bases lying between them. CDR1 is SEHNR, CDR2 FQNEAQ, per germline (reference sequence). This CDR3 is CASSLESLEQYF. CDR3 nucleotides: TGTGCCAGCAGCTTAGAGAGCTTGGAGCAGTACTTC. Variable domain in full (rest from reference TRBV7-9 and TRBJ2-7): DTGVSQNPRHKITKRGQNVTFRCDPISEHNRLYWYRQTLGQGPEFLTYFQNEAQLEKSRLLSDRFSAERPKGSFSTLEIQRTEQGDSAMYLCASSLESLEQYFGPGTRLTVT.

The chain combines TRBV28 with TRBJ2-1; weak D call: TRBD1 (5 bases). The V gene lost 6 bases and the J gene lost 9 bases, with 15 bases spanning the gap. Germline V gives CDR1 MDHEN, CDR2 SYDVKM. CDR3 length equals 13 residues. CDR3 residues: CASRGPPPGEQFF. The CDR3 DNA is TGTGCCAGCAGGGGGCCGCCTCCGGGTGAGCAGTTCTTC.

This clone was recorded a few times. The rearrangement uses TRBV5-4 and TRBJ2-1; TRBD2 is a possible D gene (5 bases). This CDR3 has 15 residues. The germline V and J ends were trimmed by 1 base and 0 bases, with 8 bases remaining between them. Germline assignment: CDR1 SGHNT and CDR2 YYREEE (reference sequence). The CDR3 region has the DNA TGTGCCAGCAGCTTGCGCAGCGGCTCCTACAATGAGCAGTTCTTC. Residues: CASSLRSGSYNEQFF.

The CDR3, as DNA: TGCGCCAGCAGCTTGGCTCTAGCGGGAGGGTTGGGCGAGCAGTACTTC. Encoded protein: CASSLALAGGLGEQYF. The chain is built from TRBV5-1 and TRBJ2-7; 12 nucleotides match TRBD2. The CDR3 length is 16 residues. With V trimmed by 0 bases and J by 6 bases, 7 bases remained unmatched. The germline CDR1 and CDR2 sequences are SGHRS and YFSETQ.